One and the same sample provided the 10 T cell receptor beta chains below, sequenced in a study of blood T cells in healthy people across ages. A second PCR, run for about 6 to 11 cycles, used a sample-barcoded 5' primer plus a J-beta primer mix. Each CDR3 protein gets one entry after TCRdb re-called the 5' RACE reads with MiXCR. Here the sample spans about 1 million distinct CDR3 sequences, 35% to 50% being singletons. Source material: blood. All receptors derive from a woman between 55 and 75 years old in good health.

With regard to this clonotype: One end of the junction varies from germline; a read error may be responsible. The chain has TRBV29-1 and TRBJ1-2, with D unresolved. Germline V gene sequence: CDR1 SQVTM, CDR2 ANQGSEA. The CDR3 loop spans 13 amino acids. The CDR3 spells CSVEVGSNYGCTF. DNA for the CDR3: TGCAGCGTTGAGGTCGGATCTAACTATGGCTGCACCTTC.

This sequence joins TRBV14 and TRBJ2-1; weak D call: TRBD1 (6 bases). V was trimmed by 0 bases and J by 6 bases, leaving 12 bases between them. Germline values: CDR1 SGHDN, CDR2 FVKESK. This CDR3 is built from 15 residues. Here the CDR3 reads CASSQDLVTGNEQFF. CDR3 in DNA: TGTGCCAGCAGCCAAGATCTAGTGACAGGCAATGAGCAGTTCTTC.

This clonotype was picked up one time. This chain links TRBV2 with TRBJ2-5; 10 nucleotides line up with TRBD2. The CDR3 is 16 residues long. Trimming took 6 bases from V and 4 from J; bases not matched to a gene: 11. CDR1 and CDR2 from the germline V gene are SNHLY and FYNNEI. In DNA, the CDR3 is TGTGCCAGCAGCCATCTAGCGGGGGTTCTTGGAGAGACCCAGTACTTC. This translates into CASSHLAGVLGETQYF.

The CDR3 DNA reads as TGTGCCAGCAGTAAAGGGACTAGCGGGAGTCGGAATGAGCAGTTCTTC. It yields the protein CASSKGTSGSRNEQFF. V gene TRBV16 combines with J gene TRBJ2-1; 14 nucleotides line up with TRBD2. The germline V gene has CDR1 KGHSY and CDR2 FQNENV. With 6 bases clipped from V and 7 bases from J, the junction kept 8 bases outside the gene matches. The CDR3 consists of 16 residues.

The V gene is TRBV20-1, the J gene TRBJ1-1, with D perhaps TRBD1 (5 bases). CDR1 is DFQATT and CDR2 is SNEGSKA in the germline V gene (reference sequence). Trimming shortened V by 0 bases and J by 3 bases, and 14 bases separated the two germline ends. This CDR3 region has 15 residues. Here the CDR3 DNA reads TGCAGTGCTAGAGATATGGGGGGGTGGGACACTGAAGCTTTCTTT. Its translation is CSARDMGGWDTEAFF.

The V gene is TRBV7-2, the J gene TRBJ1-5; TRBD1 matches 10 bases. J gave up 2 bases and V 7 bases, and 5 bases lay outside the gene matches. This CDR3 comprises 15 residues. The germline V gene has CDR1 SGHTA and CDR2 FQGNSA. The CDR3, as DNA: TGTGCCAGCAACAGACAGGGGGCTGGCAATCAGCCCCAGCATTTT. It encodes CASNRQGAGNQPQHF.

The CDR3 loop is CAISDIARNYEQYF. CDR3 bases: TGTGCCATCAGTGACATAGCGCGCAACTACGAGCAGTACTTC. The chain has TRBV10-3 and TRBJ2-7, with D possibly matching TRBD2 (5 bases). Germline CDR1 reads ENHRY; CDR2 reads SYGVKD. CDR3 length: 14 amino acids. Trimming took 3 bases from V and 3 from J, leaving 12 bases between them.

This clonotype showed up just a few times. The chain employs TRBV7-8 and TRBJ1-2, with D uncertain. V lost 0 bases, J lost 1 base, and 6 bases lay in between. CDR3 length equals 14 residues. Germline values: CDR1 SGHVS, CDR2 FQNEAQ. The CDR3 sequence: CASSLAGYNYGYTF. CDR3 DNA: TGTGCCAGCAGCTTAGCCGGATATAACTATGGCTACACCTTC.

This clonotype was seen more than once but under ten times. The gene calls are TRBV6-4 and TRBJ2-5; D possibly corresponds to TRBD1 (6 bases). V was cut by 9 bases and J by 2 bases, with 16 bases left in between. Germline assignment: CDR1 MRHNA and CDR2 SNTAGT. This CDR3 has 14 residues. CDR3 bases: TGTGCCAGGGGGAGTAGGGGGATACAAGAGACCCAGTACTTC. Translation: CARGSRGIQETQYF.

This chain uses TRBV11-2 with TRBJ1-1; 9 bases are shared with TRBD1. The junction had 12 bases not matched to a gene; V was cut back by 5 bases and J by 5 bases. The CDR3 totals 16 residues. Germline V gene data show CDR1 as SGHAT and CDR2 as FQNNGV. CDR3 DNA sequence: TGTGCCAGCAGCCCTTGGCCACAGGGGGCAGGGACTGAAGCTTTCTTT. It codes for CASSPWPQGAGTEAFF.